This T cell receptor beta chain comes out of a study of blood T cell repertoires in COVID-19 (dated by TCRdb to the early 2020s). Background for the entire study: Samples covering the acute and convalescent phases of COVID-19 were provided by collaborators in the United States, Italy and Spain. The dataset comprised deeply sampled blood TCRbeta repertoires from subjects exposed to, actively infected with, or recovered from COVID-19. Samples were obtained from the ongoing ImmuneRACE study (first 160 participants) and from some 1,200 subjects provided by 6 global collaborators. The material from the prospective study consisted of cDNA or gDNA derived from T cells, B-cell-depleted T cells, or PBMCs. Where available, HLA class I and class II types were obtained from metadata supplied by the sample provider rather than from assay-based typing. The repertoires were released in a freely available public database intended as a resource for research on the immune response to SARS-CoV-2. The sample metadata nearly always contained a de-identified subject ID, COVID-19 status, age in years and sex.

Regarding this clone: No antigen is known for it. Within one base of it there is no much larger clone, and no base qualities were kept.

The investigation overall reported the following: The quantity of clinical and demographic metadata differed by source and by participant and was supplied without curation.

Trimming takes 6 bases from V and 4 bases from J, and the germline ends sit 10 bases apart. In the germline V gene (reference sequence), CDR1 corresponds to DFQATT and CDR2 to SNEGSKA. CDR3 length: 11 amino acids, cysteine to phenylalanine. Left in the record is the CDR3 DNA by itself, 33 bases read in frame from the first base. The collaborating institutions used their own protocols to collect whole blood in K2EDTA tubes. For TCRbeta analysis, collaborator samples were shipped as frozen whole blood, as isolated PBMCs, or as DNA extracted from either sample type. TCRbeta CDR3 regions were amplified from genomic DNA by means of the immunoSEQ Assay, a bias-controlled multiplex PCR. The source study handled its data this way. Within the assay, amplification of reference gene primers was used to estimate how many nucleated cells each sample contained. To quantify the absolute abundance of each unique TCRbeta CDR3 rearrangement, sequence reads were collapsed and filtered. Productive Simpson clonality was computed per sample as the square root of Simpson's diversity index over productive rearrangements. Here the immuneACCESS table is served through TCRdb, limited to in-frame sequences with V and J called. Missing clones are a known gap in these copies; in checked studies unresolved V genes cover under half, and the rest lacks a known reason. The V and J calls and clone size come from that table; D and trimming were worked out from the DNA. This sample has about 91,000 clones in its table, and more than 75% of those were observed once. Of the sample, around 7% falls within the top ten clones.

In this chain, TRBV20-1 is recombined with TRBJ2-7, and possibly TRBD1, on 6 matching bases. The TCR sequence derives from a man aged 65-85 years with acute or convalescent COVID-19. The sample comprised peripheral blood. The DNA reads as follows: TGCAGTGCCAAGCAGGGGTACGAGCAGTACTTC. It codes for CSAKQGYEQYF.